The rows below give T cell receptor beta chains drawn from one sample of a study of blood T cell repertoires in COVID-19. Libraries were prepared by immunoSEQ multiplex PCR; TCRdb keeps only in-frame clonotypes and omits some of them. The table has 250,000 to 300,000 clones, roughly 85% seen once. What was sequenced was peripheral blood. These receptors were taken from a man aged 55 to 70 who had recovered from COVID-19. Both conserved end residues are part of each CDR3. Not all rows give a size; the values are once, few, many and, for expanded clones, a class.

V	size	J	CDR3
TRBV5-1	-	TRBJ1-4	CASSEGATNEKLFF
TRBV7-2	-	TRBJ2-7	CASSLVGVGSSYEQYF
TRBV12-3/TRBV12-4	-	TRBJ2-1	CASSLGGGDEQFF
TRBV5-1	-	TRBJ1-1	CASSTEAGGTEAFF
TRBV6-5	-	TRBJ2-1	CASSYSSGGAYNEQFF
TRBV3-1/TRBV3-2	-	TRBJ2-3	CASSQDGLLSTDTQYF
TRBV24-1	-	TRBJ2-1	CATSERTGNEQFF
TRBV6-1	-	TRBJ1-2	CASSDKARPGGGYTF
TRBV7-9	-	TRBJ2-6	CASSYTGSGANVLTF
TRBV5-1	-	TRBJ2-5	CASSAELQETQYF
TRBV12-3/TRBV12-4	-	TRBJ2-2	CASSSYTGELFF
TRBV27	-	TRBJ1-4	CASSLFGTGVAKLFF
TRBV5-1	-	TRBJ1-5	CASSLGAGAYSNQPQHF
TRBV19	-	TRBJ1-2	CASGFRDRGFRNYGYTF
TRBV5-1	-	TRBJ1-6	CASSLGSGNSPLHF
TRBV5-6	-	TRBJ2-1	CASSLTGGRSYNEQFF
TRBV30	-	TRBJ2-5	CAWSVRAGGETQYF
TRBV6-6	few	TRBJ2-3	CASTAGSTDTQYF
TRBV4-1	-	TRBJ2-7	CASSQFGATYEQYF
TRBV7-7	-	TRBJ2-1	CASSPLGGSYNEQFF
TRBV2	few	TRBJ2-3	CASRGGTSGSTDTQYF
TRBV2	-	TRBJ2-2	CASSEVSGGSTGELFF
TRBV11-2	-	TRBJ1-4	CASRQGQGTNEKLFF
TRBV29-1	-	TRBJ2-7	CSAVTGAYEQYF
TRBV27	-	TRBJ1-5	CASKGQGTVGQPQHF
TRBV4-1	-	TRBJ2-4	CASSPGLGLTKNIQYF
TRBV6-1	-	TRBJ2-7	CASSGLGLAGATNFYEQYF
TRBV6-5	-	TRBJ1-2	CASSYSRQGKINGYTF
TRBV3-1/TRBV3-2	-	TRBJ2-2	CASSVAGGSTGELFF
TRBV5-1	-	TRBJ1-4	CASSREQGDTLFF
TRBV5-1	-	TRBJ2-5	CASSRTGGETQYF
TRBV7-8	few	TRBJ2-2	CASSLGLVFGELFF
TRBV15	-	TRBJ1-1	CATSREGWGDTEAFF
TRBV20-1	-	TRBJ2-3	CSAIRLDTQYF
TRBV29-1	-	TRBJ2-1	CSVDAWGRDYNEQFF
TRBV5-1	once	TRBJ2-5	CASSLVAGAQETQYF
TRBV27	-	TRBJ1-1	CASSLFGGGGGTEAFF
TRBV5-1	many	TRBJ2-1	CASSREPGLAQNEQFF
TRBV5-1	once	TRBJ1-1	CASSLGYSDTEAFF
TRBV19	few	TRBJ1-4	CASSIRLGREKLFF
TRBV7-6	-	TRBJ2-3	CASSPLASGSTDTQYF
TRBV18	-	TRBJ2-1	CASSPATGGNEQFF
TRBV7-2	-	TRBJ2-3	CASSRAGDHTQYF
TRBV6-5	-	TRBJ2-7	CASSPGQRSSYEQYF
TRBV13	once	TRBJ2-7	CASSLQRTSYEQYF
TRBV9	-	TRBJ1-1	CASSPENRAEAFF
TRBV15	-	TRBJ1-2	CATSTRGGSFYGYTF
TRBV29-1	few	TRBJ2-1	CSVSNNEQFF
TRBV4-1	-	TRBJ1-1	CASSQDTGQSTEAFF
TRBV5-1	-	TRBJ1-1	CASSLGGSLMNTEAFF
TRBV20-1	-	TRBJ1-4	CSASRGGINEKLFF
TRBV3-1/TRBV3-2	-	TRBJ2-5	CASSPYRTSEETQYF
TRBV19	-	TRBJ1-5	CASSIGFRGSEPQHF